The sample holds a few counts of the clone carrying this TCR beta chain. Its antigen is unknown. Unique molecular identifiers were built into the TCR beta cDNA libraries. Each sample of 1 to 10 million input T cells yielded 500,000 or so cDNA molecules, so each molecule approximated one T cell. TCRdb used MiXCR to reprocess the PCR reads, holding one entry per CDR3 protein. The repertoire consists of fewer than 600,000 distinct CDR3 sequences, with under 55% occurring once and the leading ten covering over 10%. This sample is drawn from a study of post-analysis software for immune sequencing data. Study at large: Progressive-relapsing, secondary progressive and relapsing-remitting multiple sclerosis were among the disease courses included.

Study conclusions and caveats: The five TRBV segments detected at higher frequency in patients than in controls included TRBV5-6, TRBV5-1 and TRBV20-1. By F measure, samples from a shared preparation batch strongly co-clustered. Comparison with controls showed significantly lower normalized Chao1 diversity in multiple sclerosis patients.

V shed 4 bases, J shed 2 bases, and the junction held 8 bases outside the gene matches. Germline V CDR1 and CDR2: DFQATT, SNEGSKA (reference sequence). CDR3 length: 14 amino acids. This TCR came from a girl aged 10 to 17 with multiple sclerosis. The specimen was blood. The V gene is TRBV20-1, the J gene TRBJ2-7; 7 bases agree with TRBD1. The CDR3 is CSANLKQGAYEQYF. The CDR3 DNA reads TGCAGTGCTAACCTAAAGCAGGGGGCCTACGAGCAGTACTTC.